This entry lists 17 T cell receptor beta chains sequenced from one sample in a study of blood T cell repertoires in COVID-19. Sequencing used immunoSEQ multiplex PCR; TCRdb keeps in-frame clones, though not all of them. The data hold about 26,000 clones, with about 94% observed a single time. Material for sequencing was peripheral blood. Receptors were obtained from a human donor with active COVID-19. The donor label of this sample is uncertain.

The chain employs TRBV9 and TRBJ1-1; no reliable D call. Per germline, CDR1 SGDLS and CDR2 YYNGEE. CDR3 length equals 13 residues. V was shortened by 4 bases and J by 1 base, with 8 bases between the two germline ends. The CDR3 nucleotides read TGTGCCAGCAGCCAAACAGCGAACACTGAAGCTTTCTTT. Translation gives CASSQTANTEAFF.

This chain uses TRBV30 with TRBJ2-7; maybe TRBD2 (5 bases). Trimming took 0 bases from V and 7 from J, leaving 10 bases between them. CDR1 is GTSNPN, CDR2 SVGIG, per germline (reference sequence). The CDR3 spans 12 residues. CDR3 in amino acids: CAWSVLTGEQYF. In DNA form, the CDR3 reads TGTGCCTGGAGTGTCCTAACGGGGGAGCAGTACTTC.

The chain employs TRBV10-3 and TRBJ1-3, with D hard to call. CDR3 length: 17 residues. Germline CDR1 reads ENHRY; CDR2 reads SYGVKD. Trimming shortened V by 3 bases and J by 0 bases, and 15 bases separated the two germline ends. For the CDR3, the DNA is TGTGCCATCAGTGAATCCCTGGCGGTCAGCTCTGGAAACACCATATATTTT. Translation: CAISESLAVSSGNTIYF.

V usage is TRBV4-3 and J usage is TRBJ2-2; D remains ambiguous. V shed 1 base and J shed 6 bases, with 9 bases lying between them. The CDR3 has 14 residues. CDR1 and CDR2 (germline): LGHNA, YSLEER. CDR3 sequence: CASSQGRQAGELFF. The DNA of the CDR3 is TGCGCCAGCAGCCAAGGACGCCAGGCCGGGGAGCTGTTTTTT.

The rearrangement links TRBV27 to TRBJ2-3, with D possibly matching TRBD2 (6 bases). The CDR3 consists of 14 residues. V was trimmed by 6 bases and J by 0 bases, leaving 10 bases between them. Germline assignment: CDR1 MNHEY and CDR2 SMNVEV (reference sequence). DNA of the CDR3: TGTGCCAGCAGGAGCGGGTCTAGCACAGATACGCAGTATTTT. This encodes CASRSGSSTDTQYF.

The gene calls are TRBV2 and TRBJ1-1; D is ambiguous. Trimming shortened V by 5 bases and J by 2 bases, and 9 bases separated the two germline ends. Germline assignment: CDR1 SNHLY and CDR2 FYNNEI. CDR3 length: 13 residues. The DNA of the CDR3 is TGTGCCAGCAGTATAAGCGGAAACACTGAAGCTTTCTTT. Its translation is CASSISGNTEAFF.

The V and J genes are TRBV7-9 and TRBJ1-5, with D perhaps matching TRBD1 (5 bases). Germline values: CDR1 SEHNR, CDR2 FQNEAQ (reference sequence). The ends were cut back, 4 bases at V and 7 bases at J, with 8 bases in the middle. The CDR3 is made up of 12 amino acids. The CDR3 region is CASSSQGQPQHF. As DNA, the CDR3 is TGTGCCAGCAGCTCCCAGGGCCAGCCCCAGCATTTT.

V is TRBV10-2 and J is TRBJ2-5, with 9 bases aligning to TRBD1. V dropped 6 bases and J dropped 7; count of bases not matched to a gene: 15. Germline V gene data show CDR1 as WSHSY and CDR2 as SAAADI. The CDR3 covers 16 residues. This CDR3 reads CASSYTPGTGRGTQYF. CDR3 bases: TGCGCCAGCAGCTATACGCCTGGGACAGGGAGAGGGACCCAGTACTTC.

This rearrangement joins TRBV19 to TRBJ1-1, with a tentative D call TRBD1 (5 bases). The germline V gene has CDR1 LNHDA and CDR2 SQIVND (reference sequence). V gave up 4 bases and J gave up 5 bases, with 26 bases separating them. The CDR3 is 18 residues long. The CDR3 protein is CASSTLTPGSPRDTEAFF. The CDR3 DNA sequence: TGTGCCAGTAGTACCCTCACACCAGGGTCTCCGCGAGATACTGAAGCTTTCTTT.

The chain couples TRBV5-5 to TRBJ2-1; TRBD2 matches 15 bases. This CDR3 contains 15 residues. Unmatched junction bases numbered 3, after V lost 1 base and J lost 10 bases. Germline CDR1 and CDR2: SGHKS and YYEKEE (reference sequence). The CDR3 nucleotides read TGTGCCAGCAGCTTGTTCGGACTAGCGGGGGGGGAGCAGTTCTTC. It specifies CASSLFGLAGGEQFF.

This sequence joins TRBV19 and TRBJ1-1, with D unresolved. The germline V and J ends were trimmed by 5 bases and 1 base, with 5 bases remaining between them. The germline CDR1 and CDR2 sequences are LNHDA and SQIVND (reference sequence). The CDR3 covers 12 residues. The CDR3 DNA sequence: TGTGCCAGTAGTGGCGGGAACACTGAAGCTTTCTTT. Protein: CASSGGNTEAFF. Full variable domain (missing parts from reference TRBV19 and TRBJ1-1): DGGITQSPKYLFRKEGQNVTLSCEQNLNHDAMYWYRQDPGQGLRLIYYSQIVNDFQKGDIAEGYSVSREKKESFPLTVTSAQKNPTAFYLCASSGGNTEAFFGQGTRLTVV.

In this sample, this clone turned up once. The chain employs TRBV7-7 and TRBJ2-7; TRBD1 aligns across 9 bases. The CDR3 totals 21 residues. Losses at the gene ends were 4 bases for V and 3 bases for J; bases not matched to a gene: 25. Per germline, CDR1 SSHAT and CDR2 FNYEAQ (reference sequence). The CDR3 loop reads CASSSTRSPDRGIANFYEQYF. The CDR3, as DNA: TGTGCCAGCAGCTCCACCCGATCACCTGACAGGGGGATCGCAAACTTCTACGAGCAGTACTTC.

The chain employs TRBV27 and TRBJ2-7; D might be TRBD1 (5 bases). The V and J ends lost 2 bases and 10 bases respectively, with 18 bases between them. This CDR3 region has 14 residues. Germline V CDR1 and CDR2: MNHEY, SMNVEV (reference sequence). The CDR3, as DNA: TGTGCCAGCAGTTTAGTCTCCGACAGTAAACTTCAGTACTTC. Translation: CASSLVSDSKLQYF.

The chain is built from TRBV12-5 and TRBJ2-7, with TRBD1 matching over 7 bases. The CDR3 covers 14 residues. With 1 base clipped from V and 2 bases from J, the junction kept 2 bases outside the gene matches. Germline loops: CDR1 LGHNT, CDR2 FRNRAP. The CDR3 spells CASGLDRGAYEQYF. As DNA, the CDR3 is TGTGCTAGTGGTTTGGACAGGGGTGCCTACGAGCAGTACTTC.

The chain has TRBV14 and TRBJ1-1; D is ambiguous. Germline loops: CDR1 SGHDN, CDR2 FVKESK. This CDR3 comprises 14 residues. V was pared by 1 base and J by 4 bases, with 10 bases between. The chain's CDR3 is CASSQARGRTEAFF. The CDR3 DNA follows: TGTGCCAGCAGCCAAGCCCGGGGTCGCACTGAAGCTTTCTTT.

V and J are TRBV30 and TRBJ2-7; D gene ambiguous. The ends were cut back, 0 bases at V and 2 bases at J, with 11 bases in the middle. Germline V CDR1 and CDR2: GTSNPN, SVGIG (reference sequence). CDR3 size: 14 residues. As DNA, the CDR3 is TGTGCCTGGAGTGTACCTCAGGCTACCTACGAGCAGTACTTC. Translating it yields CAWSVPQATYEQYF.

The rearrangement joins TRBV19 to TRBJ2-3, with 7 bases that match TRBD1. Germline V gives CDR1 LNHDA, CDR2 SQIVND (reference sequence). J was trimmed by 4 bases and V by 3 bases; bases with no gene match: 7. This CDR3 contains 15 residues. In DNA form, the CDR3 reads TGTGCCAGTAGTATCCAGGGGGTCCCCTCAGATACGCAGTATTTT. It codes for CASSIQGVPSDTQYF.